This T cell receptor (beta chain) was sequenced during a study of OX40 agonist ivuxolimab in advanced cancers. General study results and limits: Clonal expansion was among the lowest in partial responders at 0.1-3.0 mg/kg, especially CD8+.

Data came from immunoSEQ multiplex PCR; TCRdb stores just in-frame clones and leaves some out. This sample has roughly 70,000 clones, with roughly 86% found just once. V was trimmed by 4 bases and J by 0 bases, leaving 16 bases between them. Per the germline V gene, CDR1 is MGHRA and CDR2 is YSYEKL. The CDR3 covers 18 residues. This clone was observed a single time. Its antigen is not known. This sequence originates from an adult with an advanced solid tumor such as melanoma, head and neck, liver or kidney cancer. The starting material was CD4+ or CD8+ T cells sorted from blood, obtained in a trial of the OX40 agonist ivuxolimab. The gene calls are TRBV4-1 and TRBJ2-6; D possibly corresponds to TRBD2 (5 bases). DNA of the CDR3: TGCGCCAGCAGCCTCAGCGGAGACGGCCGCTCTGGGGCCAACGTCCTGACTTTC. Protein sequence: CASSLSGDGRSGANVLTF.